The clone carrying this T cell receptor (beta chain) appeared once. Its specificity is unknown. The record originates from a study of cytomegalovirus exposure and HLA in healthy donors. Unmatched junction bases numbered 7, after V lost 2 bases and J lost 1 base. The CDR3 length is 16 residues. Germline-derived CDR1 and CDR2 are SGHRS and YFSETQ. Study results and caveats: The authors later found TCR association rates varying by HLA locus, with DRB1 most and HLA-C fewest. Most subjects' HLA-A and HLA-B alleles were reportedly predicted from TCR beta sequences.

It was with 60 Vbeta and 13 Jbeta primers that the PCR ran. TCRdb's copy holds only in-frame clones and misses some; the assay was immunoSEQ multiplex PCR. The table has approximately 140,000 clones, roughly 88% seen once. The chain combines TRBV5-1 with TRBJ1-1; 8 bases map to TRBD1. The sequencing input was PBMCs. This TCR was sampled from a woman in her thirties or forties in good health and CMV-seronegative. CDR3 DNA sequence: TGCGCCAGCAGCTTAAGACAGGGGATACAGAACACTGAAGCTTTCTTT. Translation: CASSLRQGIQNTEAFF. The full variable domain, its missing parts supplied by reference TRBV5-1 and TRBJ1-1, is KAGVTQTPRYLIKTRGQQVTLSCSPISGHRSVSWYQQTPGQGLQFLFEYFSETQRNKGNFPGRFSGRQFSNSRSEMNVSTLELGDSALYLCASSLRQGIQNTEAFFGQGTRLTVV.